A single T cell receptor beta chain is shown here with its context. This clonotype has more than one count but fewer than ten. Its antigen target is currently unknown. The sample holds no much larger clone one base away, and base qualities are not on file. From the cysteine through the phenylalanine, the CDR3 covers 16 amino acids. This entry keeps only the CDR3 DNA: 48 bases, framed from base 1. Trimmed from V: 4 bases; trimmed from J: 3 bases; junction bases lacking a gene match: 5. The germline V gene sets CDR1 to SGHNT and CDR2 to YENEEA. Taken with the paper, the label for time point translates to: sample taken at primary tumor resection. For TCR sequencing, whole RNA was extracted from tumor and nontumor lung tissue, or from cryopreserved PBMC samples, and no cell sorting was done. The donors were around 69 patients from the lung TRACERx cohort who had early-stage, untreated non-small cell lung cancer. Patients were selected for TCR sequencing only if sufficient RNA was available from at least two tumor regions.

These data are taken from a study of spatial heterogeneity in lung cancer (dated by TCRdb to the late 2010s). About the full investigation: Beta-chain transcripts were consistently detected in greater numbers than alpha-chain transcripts, which likely reflected higher beta-chain transcript abundance. In the raw uncorrected reads, each unique combination of TCR and UMI appeared more than ten times on average. The study quantitatively compared TCR alpha and beta repertoires across multiple tumor regions, matched nontumor lung and blood in non-small cell lung cancer. Nonsynonymous mutation counts, determined by whole-exome sequencing of tumor tissue, were related to TCR repertoire features. Both alpha and beta chains were TCR-sequenced in samples taken at surgery, namely 220 tumor regions, 61 to 65 matched nontumor lung samples and just over 55 PBMC samples.

Overall study results and their limits: Ubiquitous expanded tumor TCRs showed up in blood more often at tumor resection than at routine follow-up. Additional single-cell paired TCR alpha and beta sequencing was considered necessary to confirm, at a functional level, the hypothesis that regional TCRs recognize regional mutations.

The library was obtained by 5' RACE. Sequenced using a NextSeq 500. To allow correction of PCR and sequencing errors, the TCR library protocol tagged every TCR cDNA molecule with a unique molecular identifier. The authors processed their data as follows. Decombinator tools were used for TCR identification, UMI-based error correction and CDR3 extraction. TCRs above a frequency of 2 per 1,000, corresponding to the top 1% of the tumor frequency distribution, were defined as expanded. Renyi diversity was calculated using the R vegan package after each repertoire was subsampled 100 times to 5,000 TCRs. CDR3 similarity networks were built from amino acid triplet string-kernel similarity, with CDR3s being connected when pairwise similarity was above 0.82. The raw public reads went through TCRdb reprocessing: fastp at Q25, MiXCR clone calling, in-frame beta chains kept. Every distinct CDR3 protein forms one entry, paired with its most common genes and DNA. In this record, the V and J calls reflect TCRdb's handling and not the investigators' own analysis. This sample lists tens of thousands of distinct CDR3 sequences; around 8.6% were detected once. The ten largest make up less than 9% of the sample.

The sequence derives from a male donor with early-stage non-small cell lung cancer. The chain is encoded by TRBV11-3 joined to TRBJ2-2, with 10 junctional bases fitting TRBD2. The sample was PBMCs, taken at surgery. The CDR3 amino acid sequence is: CASSSLAGGDTGELFF. The DNA sequence is given as TGTGCCAGCAGCTCATTAGCGGGAGGAGACACCGGGGAGCTGTTTTTT.